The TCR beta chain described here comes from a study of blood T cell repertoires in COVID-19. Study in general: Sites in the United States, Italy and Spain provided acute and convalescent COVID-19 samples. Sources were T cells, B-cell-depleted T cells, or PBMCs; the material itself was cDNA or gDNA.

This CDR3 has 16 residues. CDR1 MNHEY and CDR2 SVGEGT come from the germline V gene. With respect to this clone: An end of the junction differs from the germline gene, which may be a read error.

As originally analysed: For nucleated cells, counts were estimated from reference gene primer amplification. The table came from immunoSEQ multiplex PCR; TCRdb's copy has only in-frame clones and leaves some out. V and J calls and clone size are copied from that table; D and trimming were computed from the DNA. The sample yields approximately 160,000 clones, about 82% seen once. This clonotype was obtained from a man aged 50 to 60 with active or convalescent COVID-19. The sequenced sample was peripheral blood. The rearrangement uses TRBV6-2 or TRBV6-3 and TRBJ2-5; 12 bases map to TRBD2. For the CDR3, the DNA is TGTGCCAGCAGCTACTCGACTAGCGGGGGTATCGAGACCCAGTACTTC. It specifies CASSYSTSGGIETQYF.